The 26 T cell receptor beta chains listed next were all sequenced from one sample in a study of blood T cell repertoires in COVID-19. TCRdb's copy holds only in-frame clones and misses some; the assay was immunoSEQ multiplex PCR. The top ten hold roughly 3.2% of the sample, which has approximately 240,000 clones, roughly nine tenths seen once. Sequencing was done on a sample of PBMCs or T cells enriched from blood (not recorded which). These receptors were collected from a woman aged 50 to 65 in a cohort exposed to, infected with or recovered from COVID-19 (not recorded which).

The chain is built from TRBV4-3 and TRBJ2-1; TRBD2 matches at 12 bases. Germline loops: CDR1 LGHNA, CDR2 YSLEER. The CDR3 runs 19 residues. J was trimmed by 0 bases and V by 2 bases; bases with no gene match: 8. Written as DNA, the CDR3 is TGCGCCAGCAGCCAAAAAGGAACTAGCGGGGGGCTCTCCTACAATGAGCAGTTCTTC. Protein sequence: CASSQKGTSGGLSYNEQFF.

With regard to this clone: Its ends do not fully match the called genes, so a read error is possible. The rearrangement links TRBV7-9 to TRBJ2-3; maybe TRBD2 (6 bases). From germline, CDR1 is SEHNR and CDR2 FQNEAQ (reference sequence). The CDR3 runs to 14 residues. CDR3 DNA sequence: TGTGCCAGCCGCTTTGCGGGGCACACAGATACGCAGTATTTT. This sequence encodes CASRFAGHTDTQYF.

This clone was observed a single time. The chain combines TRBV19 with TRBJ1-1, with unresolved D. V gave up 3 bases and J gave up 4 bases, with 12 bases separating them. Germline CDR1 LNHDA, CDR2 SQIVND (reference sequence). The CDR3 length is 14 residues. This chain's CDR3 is CASSIGSGSTEAFF. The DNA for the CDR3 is TGTGCCAGTAGTATCGGGTCTGGGAGCACTGAAGCTTTCTTT.

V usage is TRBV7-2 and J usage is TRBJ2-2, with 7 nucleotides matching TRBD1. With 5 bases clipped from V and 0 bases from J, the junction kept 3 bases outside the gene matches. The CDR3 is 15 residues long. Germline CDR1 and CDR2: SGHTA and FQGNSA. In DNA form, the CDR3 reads TGTGCCAGCAGCAGGGACAGAGCGAACACCGGGGAGCTGTTTTTT. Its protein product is CASSRDRANTGELFF.

This chain's CDR3 is CASSLMYSGANVLTF. The CDR3 coding sequence is TGTGCCAGCAGTTTAATGTACTCTGGGGCCAACGTCCTGACTTTC. The chain uses TRBV27 and TRBJ2-6; D remains ambiguous. V dropped 2 bases and J dropped 0 bases, with 5 bases sitting between them. Germline CDR1 reads MNHEY; CDR2 reads SMNVEV (reference sequence). The CDR3 has 15 amino acids.

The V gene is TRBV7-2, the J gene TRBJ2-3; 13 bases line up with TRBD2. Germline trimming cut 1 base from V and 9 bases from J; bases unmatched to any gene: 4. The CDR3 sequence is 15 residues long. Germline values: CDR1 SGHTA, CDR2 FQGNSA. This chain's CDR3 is CASSLGGTSGVTQYF. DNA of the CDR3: TGTGCCAGCAGCTTAGGGGGGACTAGCGGGGTCACGCAGTATTTT.

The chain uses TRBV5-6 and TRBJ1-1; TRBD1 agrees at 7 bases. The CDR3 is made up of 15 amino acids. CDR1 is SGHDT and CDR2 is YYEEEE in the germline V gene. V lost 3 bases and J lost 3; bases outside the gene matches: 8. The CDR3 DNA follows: TGTGCCAGCAGCTCCTCGCGTACAGGGGACACTGAAGCTTTCTTT. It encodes CASSSSRTGDTEAFF.

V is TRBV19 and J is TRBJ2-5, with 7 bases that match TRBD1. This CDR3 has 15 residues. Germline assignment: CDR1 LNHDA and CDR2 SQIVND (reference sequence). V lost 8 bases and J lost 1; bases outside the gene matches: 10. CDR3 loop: CASSRQGRSQETQYF. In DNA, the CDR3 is TGTGCCAGTTCAAGACAGGGACGGAGCCAAGAGACCCAGTACTTC. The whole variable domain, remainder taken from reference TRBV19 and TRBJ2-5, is DGGITQSPKYLFRKEGQNVTLSCEQNLNHDAMYWYRQDPGQGLRLIYYSQIVNDFQKGDIAEGYSVSREKKESFPLTVTSAQKNPTAFYLCASSRQGRSQETQYFGPGTRLLVL.

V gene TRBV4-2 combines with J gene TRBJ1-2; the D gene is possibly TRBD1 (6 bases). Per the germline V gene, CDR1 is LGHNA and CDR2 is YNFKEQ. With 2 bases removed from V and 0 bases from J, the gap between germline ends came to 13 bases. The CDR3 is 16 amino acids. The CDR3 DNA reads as TGTGCCAGCAGCCAAAAGGACAGACCTGCTAACTATGGCTACACCTTC. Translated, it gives CASSQKDRPANYGYTF.

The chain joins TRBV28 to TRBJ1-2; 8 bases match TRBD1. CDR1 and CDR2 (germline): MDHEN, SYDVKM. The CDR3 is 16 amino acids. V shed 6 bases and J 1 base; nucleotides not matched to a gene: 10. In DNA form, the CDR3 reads TGTGCCAGCAGCCCACTTCGGACAGGGAGTAACTATGGCTACACCTTC. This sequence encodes CASSPLRTGSNYGYTF.

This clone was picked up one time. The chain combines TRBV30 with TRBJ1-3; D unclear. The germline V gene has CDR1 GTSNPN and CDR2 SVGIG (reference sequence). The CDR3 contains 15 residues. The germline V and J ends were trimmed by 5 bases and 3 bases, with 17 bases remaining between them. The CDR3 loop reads CAWDGLAGSGNTIYF. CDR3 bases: TGTGCCTGGGATGGTCTTGCGGGGAGTGGAAACACCATATATTTT. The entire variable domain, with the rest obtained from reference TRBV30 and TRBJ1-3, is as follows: SQTIHQWPATLVQPVGSPLSLECTVEGTSNPNLYWYRQAAGRGLQLLFYSVGIGQISSEVPQNLSASRPQDRQFILSSKKLLLSDSGFYLCAWDGLAGSGNTIYFGEGSWLTVV.

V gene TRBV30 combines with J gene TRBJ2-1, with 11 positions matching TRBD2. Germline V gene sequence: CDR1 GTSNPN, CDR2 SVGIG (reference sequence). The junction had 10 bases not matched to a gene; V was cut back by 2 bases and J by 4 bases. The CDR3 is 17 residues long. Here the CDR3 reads CAWSPGLTSGVYNEQFF. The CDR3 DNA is TGTGCCTGGAGTCCAGGCCTGACTAGCGGGGTGTACAATGAGCAGTTCTTC.

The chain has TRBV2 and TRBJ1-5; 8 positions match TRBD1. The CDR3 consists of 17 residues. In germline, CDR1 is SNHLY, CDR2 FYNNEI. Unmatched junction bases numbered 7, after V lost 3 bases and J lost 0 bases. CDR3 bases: TGTGCCAGCAGTGATCCGGGACAGGACTTTAGCAATCAGCCCCAGCATTTT. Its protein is CASSDPGQDFSNQPQHF. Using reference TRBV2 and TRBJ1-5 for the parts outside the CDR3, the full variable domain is EPEVTQTPSHQVTQMGQEVILRCVPISNHLYFYWYRQILGQKVEFLVSFYNNEISEKSEIFDDQFSVERPDGSNFTLKIRSTKLEDSAMYFCASSDPGQDFSNQPQHFGDGTRLSIL.

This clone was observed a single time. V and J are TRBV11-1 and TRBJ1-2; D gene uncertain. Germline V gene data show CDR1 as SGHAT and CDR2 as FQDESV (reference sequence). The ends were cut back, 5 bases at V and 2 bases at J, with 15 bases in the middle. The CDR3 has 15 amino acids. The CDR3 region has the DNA TGTGCCAGCAGCCCCAGGTTCCCCGGAAACTATGGCTACACCTTC. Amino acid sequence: CASSPRFPGNYGYTF.

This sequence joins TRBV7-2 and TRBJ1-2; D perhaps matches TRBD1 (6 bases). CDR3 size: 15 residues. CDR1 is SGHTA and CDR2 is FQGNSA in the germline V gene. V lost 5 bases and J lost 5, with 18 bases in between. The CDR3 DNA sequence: TGTGCCAGCAGCCCTCGGGGGGGGGCGGAGTATGGCTACACCTTC. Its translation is CASSPRGGAEYGYTF.

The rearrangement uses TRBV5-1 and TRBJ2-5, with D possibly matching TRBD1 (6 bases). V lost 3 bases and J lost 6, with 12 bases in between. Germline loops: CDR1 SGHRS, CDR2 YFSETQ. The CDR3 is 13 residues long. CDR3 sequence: CASSSTGLKTQYF. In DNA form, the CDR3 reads TGCGCCAGCAGCTCAACAGGGCTGAAGACCCAGTACTTC.

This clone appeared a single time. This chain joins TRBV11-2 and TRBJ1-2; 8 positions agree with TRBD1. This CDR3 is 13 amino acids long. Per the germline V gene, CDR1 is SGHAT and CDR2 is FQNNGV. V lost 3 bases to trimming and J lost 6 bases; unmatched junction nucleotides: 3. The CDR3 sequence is CASSFGQGDGYTF. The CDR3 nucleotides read TGTGCCAGCAGCTTCGGACAGGGTGATGGCTACACCTTC.

The CDR3 DNA is TGTGCCAGTTCCCGGACAGGGGCCATTATGAACACTGAAGCTTTCTTT. The encoded protein is CASSRTGAIMNTEAFF. The chain combines TRBV27 with TRBJ1-1, with 9 bases identical to TRBD1. This CDR3 is built from 16 residues. CDR1 and CDR2 (germline): MNHEY, SMNVEV (reference sequence). The J segment lost 0 bases and the V segment lost 9 bases, leaving 11 bases of the junction unmatched.

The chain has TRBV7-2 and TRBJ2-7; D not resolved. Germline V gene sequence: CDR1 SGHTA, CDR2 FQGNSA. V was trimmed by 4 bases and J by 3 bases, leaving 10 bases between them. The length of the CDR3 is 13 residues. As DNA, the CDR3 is TGTGCCAGCAGCTCCGGGTCCGGCTACGAGCAGTACTTC. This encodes CASSSGSGYEQYF.

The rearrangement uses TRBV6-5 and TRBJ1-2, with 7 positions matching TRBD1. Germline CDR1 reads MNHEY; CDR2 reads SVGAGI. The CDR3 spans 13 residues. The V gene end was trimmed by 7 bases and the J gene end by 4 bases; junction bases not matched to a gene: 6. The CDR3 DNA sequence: TGTGCCAGCATGGGGGGACAGAGCTATGGCTACACCTTC. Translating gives CASMGGQSYGYTF.

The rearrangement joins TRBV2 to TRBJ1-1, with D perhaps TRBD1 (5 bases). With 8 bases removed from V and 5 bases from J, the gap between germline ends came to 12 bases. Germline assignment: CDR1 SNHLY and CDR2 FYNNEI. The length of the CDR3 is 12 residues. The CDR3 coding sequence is TGTGCCAGCTCCTGGCGGGGGACTGAAGCTTTCTTT. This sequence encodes CASSWRGTEAFF. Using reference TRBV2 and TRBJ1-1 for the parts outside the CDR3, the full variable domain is EPEVTQTPSHQVTQMGQEVILRCVPISNHLYFYWYRQILGQKVEFLVSFYNNEISEKSEIFDDQFSVERPDGSNFTLKIRSTKLEDSAMYFCASSWRGTEAFFGQGTRLTVV.

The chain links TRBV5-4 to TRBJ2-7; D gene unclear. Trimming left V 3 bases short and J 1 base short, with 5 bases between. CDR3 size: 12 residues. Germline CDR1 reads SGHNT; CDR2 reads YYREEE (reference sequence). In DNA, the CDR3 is TGTGCCAGCAGCTCCCCTTCCTACGAGCAGTACTTC. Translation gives CASSSPSYEQYF.

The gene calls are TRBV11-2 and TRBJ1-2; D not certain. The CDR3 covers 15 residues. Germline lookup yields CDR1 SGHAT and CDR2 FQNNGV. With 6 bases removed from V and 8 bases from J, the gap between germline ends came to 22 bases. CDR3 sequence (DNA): TGTGCCAGCAGTTCGACCGGGTCGCCTTCGGGAGGCTACACCTTC. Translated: CASSSTGSPSGGYTF.

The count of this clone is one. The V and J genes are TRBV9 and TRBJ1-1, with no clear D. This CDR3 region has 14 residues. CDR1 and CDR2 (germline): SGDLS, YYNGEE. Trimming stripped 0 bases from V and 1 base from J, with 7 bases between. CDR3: CASSVDYGNTEAFF. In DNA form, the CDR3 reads TGTGCCAGCAGCGTAGACTACGGGAACACTGAAGCTTTCTTT.

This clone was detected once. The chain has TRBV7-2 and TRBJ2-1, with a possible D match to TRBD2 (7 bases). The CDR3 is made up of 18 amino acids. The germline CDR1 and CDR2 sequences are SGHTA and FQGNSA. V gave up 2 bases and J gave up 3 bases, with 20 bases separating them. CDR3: CASSLSAGALGDYNEQFF. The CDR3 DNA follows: TGTGCCAGCAGCTTAAGTGCGGGGGCACTAGGGGACTACAATGAGCAGTTCTTC.

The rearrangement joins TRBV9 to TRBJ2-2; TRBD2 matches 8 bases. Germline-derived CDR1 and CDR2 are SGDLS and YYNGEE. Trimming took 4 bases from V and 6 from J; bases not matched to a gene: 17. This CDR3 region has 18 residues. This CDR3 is CASSLRPLRGAVSGELFF. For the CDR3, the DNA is TGTGCCAGCAGCCTCCGACCCCTGCGGGGGGCCGTTTCCGGGGAGCTGTTTTTT.